These 24 T cell receptor beta chains were sequenced from one sample in a study of radiotherapy plus CTLA-4 blockade in lung cancer. Method: immunoSEQ multiplex PCR; TCRdb's copy keeps in-frame clones and lacks some. The profile covers 40,000 to 60,000 clones, with 86% appearing a single time and about 17% taken by the ten largest. The specimen comprised peripheral blood, sampled from a patient treated with radiotherapy plus ipilimumab. Every receptor here comes from a human donor with non-small cell lung cancer that progressed on radiotherapy plus ipilimumab. Some clones in this sample may be carry-over from other donors' samples.

The CDR3 protein is CASSWGGLPELTDTQYF. The CDR3 DNA follows: TGTGCCAGCAGCTGGGGGGGACTACCGGAGCTCACAGATACGCAGTATTTT. This chain joins TRBV7-8 and TRBJ2-3; 7 positions match TRBD2. The CDR3 is 17 residues long. Germline CDR1 and CDR2: SGHVS and FQNEAQ. V trimming: 4 bases; J trimming: 2 bases; junction bases outside the gene matches: 12.

V gene TRBV2 combines with J gene TRBJ1-1; D possibly corresponds to TRBD1 (5 bases). This CDR3 is 14 amino acids long. Looked up from germline, CDR1 is SNHLY and CDR2 is FYNNEI. Between the trimmed V and J ends, which lost 8 bases and 1 base, there was a span of 14 bases. The CDR3 sequence: CASDTGGGNTEAFF. CDR3 in DNA: TGTGCCAGCGACACTGGGGGGGGGAACACTGAAGCTTTCTTT.

The rearrangement uses TRBV19 and TRBJ1-4; tentative D call: TRBD1 (5 bases). There are 14 residues in the CDR3. Germline V CDR1 and CDR2: LNHDA, SQIVND (reference sequence). V lost 6 bases, J lost 0 bases, and 8 bases lay in between. The CDR3 loop is CASRFRATNEKLFF. Here the CDR3 DNA reads TGTGCCAGTAGGTTCAGGGCAACTAATGAAAAACTGTTTTTT. The variable domain in full, with the rest retrieved from reference TRBV19 and TRBJ1-4, is DGGITQSPKYLFRKEGQNVTLSCEQNLNHDAMYWYRQDPGQGLRLIYYSQIVNDFQKGDIAEGYSVSREKKESFPLTVTSAQKNPTAFYLCASRFRATNEKLFFGSGTQLSVL.

V and J are TRBV9 and TRBJ2-5; D gene ambiguous. The CDR3 consists of 14 residues. Germline V gene sequence: CDR1 SGDLS, CDR2 YYNGEE. The V gene lost 3 bases and the J gene lost 5 bases, with 14 bases spanning the gap. The CDR3: CASSGQRSGETQYF. The CDR3 DNA sequence: TGTGCCAGCAGCGGTCAGAGGTCCGGGGAGACCCAGTACTTC.

The rearrangement joins TRBV27 to TRBJ2-1; D is unclear. V lost 2 bases to trimming and J lost 7 bases, with 15 bases between them. CDR1 and CDR2 from the germline V gene are MNHEY and SMNVEV (reference sequence). The CDR3 is made up of 15 amino acids. The CDR3 here is CASSLEGRIGNEQFF. CDR3 bases: TGTGCCAGCAGTTTAGAAGGTAGAATCGGGAATGAGCAGTTCTTC.

The chain is built from TRBV5-8 and TRBJ1-2, with D tentatively TRBD1 (6 bases). CDR1 and CDR2 from the germline V gene are SGHTS and YDEGEE. Trimming left V 1 base short and J 2 bases short, with 6 bases between. The CDR3 contains 13 residues. The CDR3 region has the DNA TGTGCCAGCAGCTTGCAGGGGAACTATGGCTACACCTTC. Encoded protein: CASSLQGNYGYTF.

V usage is TRBV4-3 and J usage is TRBJ2-1; 9 nucleotides agree with TRBD2. Germline V lookup: CDR1 LGHNA, CDR2 YSLEER. The V gene end was trimmed by 0 bases and the J gene end by 6 bases; junction bases not matched to a gene: 9. The CDR3 sequence is 17 residues long. CDR3 nucleotides: TGCGCCAGCAGCCAAGATATGAGGGGTAGCGGGAGCAATGAGCAGTTCTTC. This encodes CASSQDMRGSGSNEQFF.

The chain carries TRBV2 and TRBJ1-1; 8 bases are shared with TRBD1. This CDR3 is built from 14 residues. Per the germline V gene, CDR1 is SNHLY and CDR2 is FYNNEI. The V segment lost 5 bases and the J segment 4 bases; nucleotides outside the gene matches: 6. The CDR3 loop is CASSWTGLGTEAFF. In DNA form, the CDR3 reads TGTGCCAGCAGTTGGACAGGGCTGGGCACTGAAGCTTTCTTT. Full variable domain (outside the CDR3, taken from reference TRBV2 and TRBJ1-1): EPEVTQTPSHQVTQMGQEVILRCVPISNHLYFYWYRQILGQKVEFLVSFYNNEISEKSEIFDDQFSVERPDGSNFTLKIRSTKLEDSAMYFCASSWTGLGTEAFFGQGTRLTVV.

This clone was detected only once. The chain employs TRBV19 and TRBJ2-7; 8 bases agree with TRBD2. Germline values: CDR1 LNHDA, CDR2 SQIVND (reference sequence). CDR3 length: 15 residues. J lost 0 bases, V lost 4 bases, and 5 bases had no gene match. CDR3 DNA: TGTGCCAGTAGTAGACTAGCGACGCTCTCCTACGAGCAGTACTTC. Protein sequence: CASSRLATLSYEQYF.

The chain combines TRBV15 with TRBJ2-1; 9 positions agree with TRBD2. Losses at the gene ends were 0 bases for V and 4 bases for J; bases not matched to a gene: 4. The length of the CDR3 is 16 residues. The germline V gene encodes CDR1 LNHNV and CDR2 YYDKDF (reference sequence). CDR3 DNA sequence: TGTGCCACCAGCAGAGAGGGGCGGGAGGGGTACAATGAGCAGTTCTTC. Encoded protein: CATSREGREGYNEQFF. The full variable domain, its missing parts supplied by reference TRBV15 and TRBJ2-1, is DAMVIQNPRYQVTQFGKPVTLSCSQTLNHNVMYWYQQKSSQAPKLLFHYYDKDFNNEADTPDNFQSRRPNTSFCFLDIRSPGLGDTAMYLCATSREGREGYNEQFFGPGTRLTVL.

The chain carries TRBV4-1 and TRBJ1-5, with D perhaps matching TRBD1 (6 bases). Looked up from germline, CDR1 is MGHRA and CDR2 is YSYEKL. This CDR3 has 13 amino acids. V lost 4 bases and J lost 5, with 9 bases in between. The CDR3 bases are TGCGCCAGCAGCCCACAGGGTTATCAGCCCCAGCATTTT. Residues: CASSPQGYQPQHF.

The rearrangement links TRBV5-5 to TRBJ1-1; TRBD1 matches 7 bases. CDR3 length equals 14 residues. Germline CDR1 and CDR2: SGHKS and YYEKEE (reference sequence). The V gene end was trimmed by 4 bases and the J gene end by 4 bases; junction bases not matched to a gene: 7. CDR3 DNA: TGTGCCAGCAGCCTCCGACAGGGAGGCACTGAAGCTTTCTTT. Translated, it gives CASSLRQGGTEAFF.

The chain employs TRBV19 and TRBJ2-3; D might be TRBD2 (5 bases). CDR3 length equals 14 residues. Germline V gene data show CDR1 as LNHDA and CDR2 as SQIVND (reference sequence). V gave up 3 bases and J gave up 6 bases, with 13 bases separating them. The CDR3 protein is CASSIGRGRDTQYF. As DNA, the CDR3 is TGTGCCAGTAGTATTGGCCGGGGTCGGGATACGCAGTATTTT.

Comment on this clone: Additional DNA sequences in this sample encode the identical CDR3. This chain uses TRBV5-1 with TRBJ1-2; 7 bases are shared with TRBD1. V was clipped by 1 base and J by 7 bases; unmatched bases: 4. Per germline, CDR1 SGHRS and CDR2 YFSETQ. The CDR3 runs to 13 residues. The CDR3 DNA is TGCGCCAGCAGCTTGCAGGGGGAAGGTGGCTACACCTTC. Its protein product is CASSLQGEGGYTF.

The chain carries TRBV18 and TRBJ2-7; tentatively, D is TRBD1 (6 bases). The CDR3 totals 15 residues. Per the germline V gene, CDR1 is KGHSH and CDR2 is LQKENI. V dropped 5 bases and J dropped 5 bases, with 19 bases sitting between them. This CDR3 is CASSSRDTKPHEQYF. CDR3 DNA: TGTGCCAGCTCATCCCGGGACACCAAACCTCACGAGCAGTACTTC.

The chain is built from TRBV6-8 and TRBJ2-5; 12 nucleotides align to TRBD2. The CDR3 is made up of 16 amino acids. The V segment lost 6 bases and the J segment 5 bases; nucleotides outside the gene matches: 10. Germline V gene data show CDR1 as MNHGY and CDR2 as SAAAGT. The CDR3 DNA reads TGTGCCAGCAGCCGCAGGACTAGCGGGATCAGGGAGACCCAGTACTTC. It is translated as CASSRRTSGIRETQYF.

The chain has TRBV9 and TRBJ1-1, with a possible D match to TRBD1 (5 bases). Trimming stripped 5 bases from V and 7 bases from J, with 18 bases between. This CDR3 is 14 amino acids long. Germline V gene sequence: CDR1 SGDLS, CDR2 YYNGEE. CDR3 amino acids: CASSQGGQQSEAFF. As DNA, the CDR3 is TGTGCCAGCAGTCAGGGAGGTCAACAGAGTGAAGCTTTCTTT.

The chain employs TRBV27 and TRBJ1-2; D unclear. Between the trimmed V and J ends, which lost 2 bases and 4 bases, there was a span of 8 bases. Germline V gives CDR1 MNHEY, CDR2 SMNVEV (reference sequence). This CDR3 has 13 residues. The CDR3 DNA sequence: TGTGCCAGCAGTTTAAAGGGAGGCTATGGCTACACCTTC. Protein product: CASSLKGGYGYTF.

The chain recombines TRBV19 with TRBJ1-5; the match to TRBD1 covers 8 bases. Trimming at V came to 7 bases and at J to 5 bases, leaving 4 bases not matched to a gene. The CDR3 is 13 amino acids. The germline V gene has CDR1 LNHDA and CDR2 SQIVND (reference sequence). CDR3 loop: CASTTGGDQPQHF. DNA of the CDR3: TGTGCCAGTACTACAGGGGGGGATCAGCCCCAGCATTTT.

This chain connects TRBV6-1 to TRBJ1-2; the match to TRBD1 covers 7 bases. Germline-derived CDR1 and CDR2 are MNHNS and SASEGT. This CDR3 spans 15 amino acids. The V segment lost 2 bases and the J segment 3 bases; nucleotides outside the gene matches: 6. The CDR3 nucleotides read TGTGCCAGCAGTGAATATGCAGGGGGAGACTATGGCTACACCTTC. It specifies CASSEYAGGDYGYTF.

V gene TRBV29-1 combines with J gene TRBJ2-1, with 7 nucleotides matching TRBD1. This CDR3 spans 13 amino acids. The V gene's germline CDR1 is SQVTM and CDR2 ANQGSEA. The V segment lost 6 bases and the J segment 4 bases; nucleotides outside the gene matches: 6. The CDR3 here is CSVYGTVYNEQFF. The CDR3 coding sequence is TGCAGCGTCTATGGGACAGTATACAATGAGCAGTTCTTC.

The V and J genes are TRBV4-3 and TRBJ1-1, with a possible D match to TRBD1 (5 bases). This CDR3 is built from 17 residues. The V end lost 0 bases, the J end lost 1 base, and 15 bases lay between the germline ends. In germline, CDR1 is LGHNA, CDR2 YSLEER. The CDR3, as DNA: TGCGCCAGCAGCCAAGATCGCCGCGGCAGGGCGAACACTGAAGCTTTCTTT. Protein sequence: CASSQDRRGRANTEAFF.

The genes are TRBV5-6 and TRBJ2-3; D not certain. CDR3 length: 13 residues. The V gene's germline CDR1 is SGHDT and CDR2 YYEEEE. V shed 0 bases and J shed 2 bases, with 4 bases lying between them. The CDR3 region has the DNA TGTGCCAGCAGCTTGGTCTACACAGATACGCAGTATTTT. Translated, it gives CASSLVYTDTQYF.

This clone came up once. The chain recombines TRBV5-1 with TRBJ2-2; possible D gene TRBD1, 6 bases. The CDR3 spans 14 residues. V dropped 4 bases and J dropped 1 base, with 8 bases sitting between them. In germline, CDR1 is SGHRS, CDR2 YFSETQ. CDR3 DNA sequence: TGCGCCAGCAGCGAGGGACAGAACACCGGGGAGCTGTTTTTT. This encodes CASSEGQNTGELFF.